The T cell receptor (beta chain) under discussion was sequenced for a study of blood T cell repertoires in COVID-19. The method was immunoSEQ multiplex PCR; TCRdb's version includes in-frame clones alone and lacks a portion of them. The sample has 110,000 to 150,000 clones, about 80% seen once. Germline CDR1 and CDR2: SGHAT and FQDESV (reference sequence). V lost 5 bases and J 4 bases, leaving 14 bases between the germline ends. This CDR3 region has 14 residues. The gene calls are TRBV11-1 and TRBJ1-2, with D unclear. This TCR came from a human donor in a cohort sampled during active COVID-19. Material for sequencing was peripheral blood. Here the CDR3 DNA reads TGTGCCAGCAGCCCACTAAGGAGGAGCTATGGCTACACCTTC. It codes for CASSPLRRSYGYTF.